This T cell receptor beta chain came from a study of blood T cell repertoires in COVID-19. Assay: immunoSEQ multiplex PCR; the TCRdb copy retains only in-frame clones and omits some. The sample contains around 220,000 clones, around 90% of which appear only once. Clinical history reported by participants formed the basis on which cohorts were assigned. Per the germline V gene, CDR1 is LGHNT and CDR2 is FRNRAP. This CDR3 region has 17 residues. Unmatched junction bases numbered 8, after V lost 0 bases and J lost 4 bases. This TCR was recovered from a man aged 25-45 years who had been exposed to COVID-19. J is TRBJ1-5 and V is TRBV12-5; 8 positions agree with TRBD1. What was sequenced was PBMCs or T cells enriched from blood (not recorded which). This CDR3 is CASGLVQGAQGNQPQHF. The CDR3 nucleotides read TGTGCTAGTGGTTTGGTCCAGGGGGCGCAAGGAAATCAGCCCCAGCATTTT.